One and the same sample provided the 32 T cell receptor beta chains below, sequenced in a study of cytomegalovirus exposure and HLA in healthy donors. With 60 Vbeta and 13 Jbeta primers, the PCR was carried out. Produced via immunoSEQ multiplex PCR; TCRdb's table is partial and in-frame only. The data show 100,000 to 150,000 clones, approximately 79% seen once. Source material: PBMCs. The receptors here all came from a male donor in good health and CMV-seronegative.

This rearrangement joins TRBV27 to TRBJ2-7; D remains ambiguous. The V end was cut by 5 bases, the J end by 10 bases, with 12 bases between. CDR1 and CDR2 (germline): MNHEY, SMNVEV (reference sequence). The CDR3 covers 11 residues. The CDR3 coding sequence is TGTGCCAGCAGTGACCAGGCGAAACAGTACTTC. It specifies CASSDQAKQYF.

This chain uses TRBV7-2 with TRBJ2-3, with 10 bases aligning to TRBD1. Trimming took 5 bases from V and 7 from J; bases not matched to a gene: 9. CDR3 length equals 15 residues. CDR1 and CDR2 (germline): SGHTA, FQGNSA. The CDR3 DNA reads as TGTGCCAGCAGCCCAGGCTGGGACAGGGGTAATACGCAGTATTTT. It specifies CASSPGWDRGNTQYF.

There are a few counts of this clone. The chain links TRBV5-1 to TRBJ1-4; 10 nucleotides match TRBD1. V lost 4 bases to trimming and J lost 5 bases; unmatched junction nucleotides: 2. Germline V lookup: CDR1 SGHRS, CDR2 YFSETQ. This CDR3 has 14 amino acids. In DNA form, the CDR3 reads TGCGCCAGCAGCCCGGACAGGGGGAATGAAAAACTGTTTTTT. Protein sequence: CASSPDRGNEKLFF.

Here the CDR3 DNA reads TGTGCCAGCAGCAGACTAGCGGGAGAAGAGACCCAGTACTTC. This encodes CASSRLAGEETQYF. The V call is TRBV6-5, the J call TRBJ2-5; 12 nucleotides line up with TRBD2. The J segment lost 3 bases and the V segment lost 6 bases, leaving 2 bases of the junction unmatched. Germline loops: CDR1 MNHEY, CDR2 SVGAGI. This CDR3 is built from 14 residues.

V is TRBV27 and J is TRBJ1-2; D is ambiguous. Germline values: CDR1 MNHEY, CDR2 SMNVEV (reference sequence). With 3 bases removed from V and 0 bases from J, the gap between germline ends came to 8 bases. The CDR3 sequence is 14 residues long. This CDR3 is CASSLRLANYGYTF. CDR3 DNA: TGTGCCAGCAGTTTGCGGTTAGCTAACTATGGCTACACCTTC.

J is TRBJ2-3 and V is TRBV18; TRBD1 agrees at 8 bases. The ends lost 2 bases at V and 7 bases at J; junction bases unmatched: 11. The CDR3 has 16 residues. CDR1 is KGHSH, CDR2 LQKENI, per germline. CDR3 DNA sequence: TGTGCCAGCTCACCAAGCCCCGGGACAGGCTCACATACGCAGTATTTT. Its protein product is CASSPSPGTGSHTQYF.

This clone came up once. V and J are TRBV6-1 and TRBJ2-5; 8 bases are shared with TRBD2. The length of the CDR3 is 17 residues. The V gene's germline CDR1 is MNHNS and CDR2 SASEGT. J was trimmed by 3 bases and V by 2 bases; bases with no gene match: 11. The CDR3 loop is CASSERVGGGLEETQYF. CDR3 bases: TGTGCCAGCAGTGAAAGGGTCGGGGGGGGCTTAGAAGAGACCCAGTACTTC.

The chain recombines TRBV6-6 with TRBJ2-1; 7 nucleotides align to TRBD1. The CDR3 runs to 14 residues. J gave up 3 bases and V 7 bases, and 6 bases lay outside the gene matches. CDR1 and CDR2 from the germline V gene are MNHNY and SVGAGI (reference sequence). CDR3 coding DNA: TGTGCCAGCACCGACAGGGAATACTACAATGAGCAGTTCTTC. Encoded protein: CASTDREYYNEQFF.

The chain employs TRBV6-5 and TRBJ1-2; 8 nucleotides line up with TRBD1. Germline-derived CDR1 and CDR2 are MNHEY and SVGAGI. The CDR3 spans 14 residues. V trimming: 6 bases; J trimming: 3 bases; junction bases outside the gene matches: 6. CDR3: CASSPGQGHYGYTF. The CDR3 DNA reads TGTGCCAGCAGCCCCGGACAGGGTCACTATGGCTACACCTTC.

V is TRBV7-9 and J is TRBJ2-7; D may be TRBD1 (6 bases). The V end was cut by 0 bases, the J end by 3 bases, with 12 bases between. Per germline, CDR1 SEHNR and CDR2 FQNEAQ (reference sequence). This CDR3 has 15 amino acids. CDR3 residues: CASSLAQGKNYEQYF. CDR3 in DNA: TGTGCCAGCAGCTTAGCGCAGGGGAAAAACTACGAGCAGTACTTC.

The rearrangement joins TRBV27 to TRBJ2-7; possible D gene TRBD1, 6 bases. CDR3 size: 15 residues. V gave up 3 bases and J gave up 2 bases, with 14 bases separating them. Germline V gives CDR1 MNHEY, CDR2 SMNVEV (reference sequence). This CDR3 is CASSLAGTSAYEQYF. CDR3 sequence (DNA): TGTGCCAGCAGTTTGGCCGGGACAAGTGCCTACGAGCAGTACTTC.

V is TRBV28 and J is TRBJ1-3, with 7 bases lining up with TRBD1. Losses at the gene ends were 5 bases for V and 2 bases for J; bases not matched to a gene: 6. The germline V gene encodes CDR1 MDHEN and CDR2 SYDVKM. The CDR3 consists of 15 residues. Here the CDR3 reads CASSAGTAAGNTIYF. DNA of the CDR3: TGTGCCAGCAGTGCAGGGACAGCGGCTGGAAACACCATATATTTT.

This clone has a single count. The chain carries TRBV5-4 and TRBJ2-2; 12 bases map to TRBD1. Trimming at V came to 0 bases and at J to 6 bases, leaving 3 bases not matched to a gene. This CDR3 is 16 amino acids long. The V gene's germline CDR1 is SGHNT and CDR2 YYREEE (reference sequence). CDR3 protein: CASSLAGQGAAGELFF. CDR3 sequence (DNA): TGTGCCAGCAGCTTGGCGGGACAGGGGGCCGCCGGGGAGCTGTTTTTT. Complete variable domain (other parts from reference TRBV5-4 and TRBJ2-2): ETGVTQSPTHLIKTRGQQVTLRCSSQSGHNTVSWYQQALGQGPQFIFQYYREEENGRGNFPPRFSGLQFPNYSSELNVNALELDDSALYLCASSLAGQGAAGELFFGEGSRLTVL.

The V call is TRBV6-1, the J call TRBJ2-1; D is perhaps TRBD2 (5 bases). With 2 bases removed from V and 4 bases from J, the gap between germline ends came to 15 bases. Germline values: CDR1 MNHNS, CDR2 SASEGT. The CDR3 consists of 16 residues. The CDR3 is CASSEIRGLLYNEQFF. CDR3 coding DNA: TGTGCCAGCAGTGAAATACGGGGTTTACTATACAATGAGCAGTTCTTC.

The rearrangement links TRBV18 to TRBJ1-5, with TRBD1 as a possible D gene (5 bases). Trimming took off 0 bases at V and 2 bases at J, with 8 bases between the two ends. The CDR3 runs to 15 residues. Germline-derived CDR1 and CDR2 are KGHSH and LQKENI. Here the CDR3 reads CASSPPPGGNQPQHF. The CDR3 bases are TGTGCCAGCTCACCACCTCCGGGGGGCAATCAGCCCCAGCATTTT.

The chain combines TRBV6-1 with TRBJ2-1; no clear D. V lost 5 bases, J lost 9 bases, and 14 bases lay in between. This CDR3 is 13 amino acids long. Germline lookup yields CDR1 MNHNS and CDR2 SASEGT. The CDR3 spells CASSQNWAVEQFF. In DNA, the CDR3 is TGTGCCAGCAGTCAAAACTGGGCTGTTGAGCAGTTCTTC.

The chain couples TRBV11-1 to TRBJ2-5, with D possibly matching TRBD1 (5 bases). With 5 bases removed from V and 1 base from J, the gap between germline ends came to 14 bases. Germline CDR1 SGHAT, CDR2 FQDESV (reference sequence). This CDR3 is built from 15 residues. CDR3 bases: TGTGCCAGCAGCCCCGCAGTGGGGCTCCAAGAGACCCAGTACTTC. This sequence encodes CASSPAVGLQETQYF.

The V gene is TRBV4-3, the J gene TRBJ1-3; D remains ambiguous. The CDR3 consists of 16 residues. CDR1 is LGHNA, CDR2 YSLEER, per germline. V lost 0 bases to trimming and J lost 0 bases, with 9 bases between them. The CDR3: CASSQDQAGSGNTIYF. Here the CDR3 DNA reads TGCGCCAGCAGCCAAGATCAGGCTGGCTCTGGAAACACCATATATTTT.

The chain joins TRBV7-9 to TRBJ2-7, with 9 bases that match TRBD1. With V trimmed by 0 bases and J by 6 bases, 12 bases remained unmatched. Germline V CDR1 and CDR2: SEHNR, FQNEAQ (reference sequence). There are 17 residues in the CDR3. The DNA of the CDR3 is TGTGCCAGCAGCTTAGCGGGACAGGGATCTCCTCCTCGCGAGCAGTACTTC. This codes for CASSLAGQGSPPREQYF.

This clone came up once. This CDR3 reads CSVGRGGGDEQFF. Here the CDR3 DNA reads TGCAGCGTTGGTCGGGGGGGCGGGGATGAGCAGTTCTTC. This rearrangement joins TRBV29-1 to TRBJ2-1; 8 bases are a match to TRBD2. Germline CDR1 is SQVTM and CDR2 is ANQGSEA. The CDR3 contains 13 residues. The J segment lost 8 bases and the V segment lost 4 bases, leaving 7 bases of the junction unmatched.

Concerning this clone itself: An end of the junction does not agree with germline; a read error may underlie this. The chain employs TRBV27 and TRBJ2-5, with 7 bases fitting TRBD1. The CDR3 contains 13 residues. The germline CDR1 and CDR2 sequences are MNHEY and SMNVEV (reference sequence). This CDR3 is CASSSDREEAQYF. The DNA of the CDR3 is TGTGCCAGCAGTTCCGACAGGGAAGAGGCCCAGTACTTC.

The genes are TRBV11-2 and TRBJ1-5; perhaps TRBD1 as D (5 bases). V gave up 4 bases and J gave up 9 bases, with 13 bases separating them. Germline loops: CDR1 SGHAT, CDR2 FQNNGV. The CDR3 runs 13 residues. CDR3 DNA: TGTGCCAGCAGCTCTACAGGCTCTCGGCCCCAGCATTTT. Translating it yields CASSSTGSRPQHF.

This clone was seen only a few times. CDR3: CASSEGQTEAFF. CDR3 nucleotide sequence: TGTGCCAGCAGTGAAGGACAGACTGAAGCTTTCTTT. The chain uses TRBV6-1 and TRBJ1-1; D perhaps matches TRBD1 (5 bases). V was pared by 1 base and J by 5 bases, with 5 bases between. CDR3 length: 12 amino acids. Germline V lookup: CDR1 MNHNS, CDR2 SASEGT.

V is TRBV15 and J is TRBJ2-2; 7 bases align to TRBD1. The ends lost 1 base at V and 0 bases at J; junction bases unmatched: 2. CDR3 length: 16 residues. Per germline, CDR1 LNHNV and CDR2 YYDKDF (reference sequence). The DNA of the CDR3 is TGTGCCACCAGCAGAGGGGGGACAGCGAACACCGGGGAGCTGTTTTTT. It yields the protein CATSRGGTANTGELFF.

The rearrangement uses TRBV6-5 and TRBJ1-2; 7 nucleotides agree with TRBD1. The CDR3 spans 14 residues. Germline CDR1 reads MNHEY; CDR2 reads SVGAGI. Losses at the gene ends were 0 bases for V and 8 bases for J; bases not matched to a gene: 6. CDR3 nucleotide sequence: TGTGCCAGCAGTTACTCTCCAGGGGGATGGGGCTACACCTTC. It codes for CASSYSPGGWGYTF.

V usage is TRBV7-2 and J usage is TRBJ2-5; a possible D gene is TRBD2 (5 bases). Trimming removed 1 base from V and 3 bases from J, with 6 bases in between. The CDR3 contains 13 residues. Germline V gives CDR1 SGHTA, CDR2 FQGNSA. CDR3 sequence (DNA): TGTGCCAGCAGCTTAGACGGGGAAGAGACCCAGTACTTC. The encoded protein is CASSLDGEETQYF. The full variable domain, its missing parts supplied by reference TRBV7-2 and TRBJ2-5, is GAGVSQSPSNKVTEKGKDVELRCDPISGHTALYWYRQSLGQGLEFLIYFQGNSAPDKSGLPSDRFSAERTGGSVSTLTIQRTQQEDSAVYLCASSLDGEETQYFGPGTRLLVL.

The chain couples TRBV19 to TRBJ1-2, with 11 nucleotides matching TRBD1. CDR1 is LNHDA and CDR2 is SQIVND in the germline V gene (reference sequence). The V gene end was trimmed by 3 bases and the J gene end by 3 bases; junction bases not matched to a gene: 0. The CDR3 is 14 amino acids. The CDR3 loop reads CASSMGQGDYGYTF. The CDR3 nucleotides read TGTGCCAGTAGTATGGGACAGGGGGACTATGGCTACACCTTC.

The CDR3 is CASSTTGGEPQHF. The CDR3 DNA reads TGTGCCAGTAGTACCACAGGGGGTGAGCCCCAGCATTTT. J is TRBJ1-5 and V is TRBV19; 8 positions match TRBD1. The CDR3 spans 13 residues. In germline, CDR1 is LNHDA, CDR2 SQIVND (reference sequence). With V trimmed by 4 bases and J by 8 bases, 4 bases remained unmatched.

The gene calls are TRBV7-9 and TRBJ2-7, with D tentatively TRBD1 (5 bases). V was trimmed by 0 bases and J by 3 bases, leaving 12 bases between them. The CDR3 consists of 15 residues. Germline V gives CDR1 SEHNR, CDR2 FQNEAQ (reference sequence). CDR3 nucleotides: TGTGCCAGCAGCTTAGCGCAGGGATCGTTCTACGAGCAGTACTTC. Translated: CASSLAQGSFYEQYF.

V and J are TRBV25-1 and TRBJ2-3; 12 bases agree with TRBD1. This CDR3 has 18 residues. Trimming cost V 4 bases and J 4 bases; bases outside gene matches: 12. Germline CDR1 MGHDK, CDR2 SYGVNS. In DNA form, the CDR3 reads TGTGCCAGCAGTGGGCCCCGGGACAGGGGGCTCCCCCCAGATACGCAGTATTTT. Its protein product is CASSGPRDRGLPPDTQYF.

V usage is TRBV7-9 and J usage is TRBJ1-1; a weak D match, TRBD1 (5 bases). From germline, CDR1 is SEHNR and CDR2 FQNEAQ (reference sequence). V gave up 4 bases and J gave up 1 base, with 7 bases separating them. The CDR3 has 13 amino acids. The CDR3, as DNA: TGTGCCAGCAGCTACCAGGGGAACACTGAAGCTTTCTTT. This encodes CASSYQGNTEAFF.

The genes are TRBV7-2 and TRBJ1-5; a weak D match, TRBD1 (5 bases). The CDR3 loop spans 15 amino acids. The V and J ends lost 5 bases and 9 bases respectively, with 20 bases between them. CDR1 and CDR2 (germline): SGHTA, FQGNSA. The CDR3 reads CASSPAPGVYAPQHF. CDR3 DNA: TGTGCCAGCAGCCCCGCCCCGGGGGTGTATGCGCCCCAGCATTTT. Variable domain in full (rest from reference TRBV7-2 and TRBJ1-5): GAGVSQSPSNKVTEKGKDVELRCDPISGHTALYWYRQSLGQGLEFLIYFQGNSAPDKSGLPSDRFSAERTGGSVSTLTIQRTQQEDSAVYLCASSPAPGVYAPQHFGDGTRLSIL.